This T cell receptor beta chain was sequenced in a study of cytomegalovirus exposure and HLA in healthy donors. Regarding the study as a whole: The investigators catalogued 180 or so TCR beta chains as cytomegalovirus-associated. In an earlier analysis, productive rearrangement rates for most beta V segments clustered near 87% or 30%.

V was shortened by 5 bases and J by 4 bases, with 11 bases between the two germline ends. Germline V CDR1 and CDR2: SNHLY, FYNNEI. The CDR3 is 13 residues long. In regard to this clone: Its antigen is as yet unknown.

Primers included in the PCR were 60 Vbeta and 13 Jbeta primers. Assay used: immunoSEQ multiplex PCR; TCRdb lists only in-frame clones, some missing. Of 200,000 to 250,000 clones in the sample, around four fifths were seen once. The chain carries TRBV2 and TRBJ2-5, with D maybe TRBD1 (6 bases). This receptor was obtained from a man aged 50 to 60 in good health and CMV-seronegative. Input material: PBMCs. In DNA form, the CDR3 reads TGTGCCAGCAGTTATACAGGGCTAGAGACCCAGTACTTC. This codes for CASSYTGLETQYF.